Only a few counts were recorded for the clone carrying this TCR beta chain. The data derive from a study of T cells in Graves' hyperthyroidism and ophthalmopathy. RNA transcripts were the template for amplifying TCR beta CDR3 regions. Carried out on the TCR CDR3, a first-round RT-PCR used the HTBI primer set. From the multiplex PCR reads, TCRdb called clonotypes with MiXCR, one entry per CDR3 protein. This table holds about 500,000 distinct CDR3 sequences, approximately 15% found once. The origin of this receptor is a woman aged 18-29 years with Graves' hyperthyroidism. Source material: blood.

The CDR3: CSARVPGDSFSNQPQHF. The CDR3 DNA reads TGCAGTGCTAGAGTTCCCGGGGACAGTTTTAGCAATCAGCCCCAGCATTTT. The V call is TRBV20-1, the J call TRBJ1-5; 7 nucleotides line up with TRBD1. The V segment lost 1 base and the J segment 0 bases; nucleotides outside the gene matches: 9. Germline assignment: CDR1 DFQATT and CDR2 SNEGSKA (reference sequence). The CDR3 has 17 amino acids.